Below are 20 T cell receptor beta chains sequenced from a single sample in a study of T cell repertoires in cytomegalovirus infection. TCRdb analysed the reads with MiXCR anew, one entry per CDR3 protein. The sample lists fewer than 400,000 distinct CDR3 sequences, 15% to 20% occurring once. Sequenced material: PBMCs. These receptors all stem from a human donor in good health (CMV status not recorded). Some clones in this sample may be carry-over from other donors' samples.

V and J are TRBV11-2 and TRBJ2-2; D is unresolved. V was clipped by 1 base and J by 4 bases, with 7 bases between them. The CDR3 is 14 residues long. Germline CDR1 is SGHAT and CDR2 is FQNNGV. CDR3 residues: CASSLALLTGELFF. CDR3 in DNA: TGTGCCAGCAGCTTAGCGCTCCTCACCGGGGAGCTGTTTTTT.

The CDR3 nucleotides are TGTGCCAGCAACCGTTGGGCTAGCGGGGGGGCCGTCACAGATACGCAGTATTTT. This gives the protein CASNRWASGGAVTDTQYF. This chain uses TRBV28 with TRBJ2-3; TRBD2 agrees at 12 bases. CDR1 MDHEN and CDR2 SYDVKM come from the germline V gene. Losses at the gene ends were 7 bases for V and 2 bases for J; bases not matched to a gene: 13. CDR3 length: 18 residues.

CDR3 in amino acids: CASSVGLAGVPETQYF. The DNA of the CDR3 is TGTGCCAGCAGCGTAGGACTAGCGGGAGTACCTGAGACCCAGTACTTC. This chain joins TRBV9 and TRBJ2-5; 12 bases agree with TRBD2. The trim removed 0 bases at V and 5 bases at J, leaving 5 bases unmatched. Germline V lookup: CDR1 SGDLS, CDR2 YYNGEE. This CDR3 has 16 amino acids.

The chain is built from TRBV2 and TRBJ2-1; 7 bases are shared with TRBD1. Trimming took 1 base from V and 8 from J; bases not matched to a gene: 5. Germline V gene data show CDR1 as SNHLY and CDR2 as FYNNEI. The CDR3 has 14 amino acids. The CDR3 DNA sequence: TGTGCCAGCAGTGAAGGGACAGGCGGCCATGAGCAGTTCTTC. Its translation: CASSEGTGGHEQFF.

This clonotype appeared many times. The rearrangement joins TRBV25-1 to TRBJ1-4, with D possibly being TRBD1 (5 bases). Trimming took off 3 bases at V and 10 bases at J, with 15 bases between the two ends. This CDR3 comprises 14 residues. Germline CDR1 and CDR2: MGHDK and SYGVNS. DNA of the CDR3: TGTGCCAGCAGTGATCCCTCCGGGCAGGGAAAACTGTTTTTT. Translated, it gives CASSDPSGQGKLFF.

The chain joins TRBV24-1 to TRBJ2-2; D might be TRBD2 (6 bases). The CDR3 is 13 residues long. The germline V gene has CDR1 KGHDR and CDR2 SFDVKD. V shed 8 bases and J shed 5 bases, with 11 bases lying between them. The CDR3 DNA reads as TGTGCCACCATGGGGGGAGGAACCGGGGAGCTGTTTTTT. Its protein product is CATMGGGTGELFF.

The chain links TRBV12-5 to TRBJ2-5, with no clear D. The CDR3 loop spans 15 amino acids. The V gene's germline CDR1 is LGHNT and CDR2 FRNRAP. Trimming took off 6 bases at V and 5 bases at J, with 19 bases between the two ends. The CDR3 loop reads CASGGEAKGLETQYF. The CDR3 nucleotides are TGTGCTAGTGGAGGCGAGGCCAAGGGTTTGGAGACCCAGTACTTC.

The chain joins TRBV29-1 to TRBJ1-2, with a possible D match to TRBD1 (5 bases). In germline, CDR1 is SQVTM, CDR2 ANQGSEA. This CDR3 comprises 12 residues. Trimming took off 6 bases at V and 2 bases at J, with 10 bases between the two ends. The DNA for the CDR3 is TGCAGCGTACCTCAGGGAAACTATGGCTACACCTTC. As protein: CSVPQGNYGYTF.

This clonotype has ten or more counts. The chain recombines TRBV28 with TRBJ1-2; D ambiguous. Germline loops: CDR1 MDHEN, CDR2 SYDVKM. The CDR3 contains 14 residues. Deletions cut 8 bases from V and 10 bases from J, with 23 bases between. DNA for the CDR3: TGTGCCAGCTACCGACTGGGGTTGATCGATGACTACACCTTC. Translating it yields CASYRLGLIDDYTF.

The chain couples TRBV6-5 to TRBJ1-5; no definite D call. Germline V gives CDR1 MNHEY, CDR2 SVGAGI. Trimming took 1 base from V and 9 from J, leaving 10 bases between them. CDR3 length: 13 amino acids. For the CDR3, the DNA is TGTGCCAGCAGTTACTTCTCAGAGGGGCCCCAGCATTTT. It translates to CASSYFSEGPQHF.

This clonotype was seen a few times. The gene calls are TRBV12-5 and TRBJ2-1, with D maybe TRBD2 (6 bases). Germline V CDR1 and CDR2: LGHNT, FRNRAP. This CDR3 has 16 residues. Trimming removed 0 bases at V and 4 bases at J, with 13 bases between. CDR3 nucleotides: TGTGCTAGTGGTTTGGTAGGGGCAGGGAGGTACAATGAGCAGTTCTTC. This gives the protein CASGLVGAGRYNEQFF.

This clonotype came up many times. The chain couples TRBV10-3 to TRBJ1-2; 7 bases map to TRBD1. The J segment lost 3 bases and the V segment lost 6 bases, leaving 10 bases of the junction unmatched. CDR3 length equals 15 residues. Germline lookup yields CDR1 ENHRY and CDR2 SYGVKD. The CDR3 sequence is CAIRGSRQGDYGYTF. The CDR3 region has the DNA TGTGCCATCAGGGGTTCGAGACAGGGAGACTATGGCTACACCTTC.

CDR3 amino acids: CASSLSTKTKLFF. In nucleotides, the CDR3 is TGTGCCAGCAGTTTATCGACGAAGACAAAACTGTTTTTT. This chain links TRBV27 with TRBJ1-4; D remains ambiguous. The CDR3 spans 13 residues. Looked up from germline, CDR1 is MNHEY and CDR2 is SMNVEV (reference sequence). Trimming removed 0 bases from V and 10 bases from J, with 9 bases in between. The full variable domain, with the rest looked up from reference TRBV27 and TRBJ1-4, is EAQVTQNPRYLITVTGKKLTVTCSQNMNHEYMSWYRQDPGLGLRQIYYSMNVEVTDKGDVPEGYKVSRKEKRNFPLILESPSPNQTSLYFCASSLSTKTKLFFGSGTQLSVL.

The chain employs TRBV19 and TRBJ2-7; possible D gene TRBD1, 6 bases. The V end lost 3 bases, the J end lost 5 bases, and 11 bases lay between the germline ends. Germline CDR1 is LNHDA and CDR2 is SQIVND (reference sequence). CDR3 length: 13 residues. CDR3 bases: TGTGCCAGTAGTATTGCCAGGGGTCACGAGCAGTACTTC. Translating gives CASSIARGHEQYF. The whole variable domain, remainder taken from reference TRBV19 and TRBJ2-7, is DGGITQSPKYLFRKEGQNVTLSCEQNLNHDAMYWYRQDPGQGLRLIYYSQIVNDFQKGDIAEGYSVSREKKESFPLTVTSAQKNPTAFYLCASSIARGHEQYFGPGTRLTVT.

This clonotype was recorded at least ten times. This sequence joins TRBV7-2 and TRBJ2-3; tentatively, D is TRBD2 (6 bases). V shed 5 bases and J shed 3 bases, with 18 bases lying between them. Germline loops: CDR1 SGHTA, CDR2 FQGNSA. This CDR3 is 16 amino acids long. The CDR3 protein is CASSPMGWAGTDTQYF. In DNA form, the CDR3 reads TGTGCCAGCAGCCCTATGGGGTGGGCGGGGACAGATACGCAGTATTTT.

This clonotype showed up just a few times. This CDR3 is CASSLVSQANYEQYF. CDR3 sequence (DNA): TGTGCCAGCAGCTTAGTATCGCAAGCGAACTACGAGCAGTACTTC. This chain joins TRBV7-2 and TRBJ2-7; D is ambiguous. The CDR3 is 15 amino acids. V was pared by 1 base and J by 3 bases, with 13 bases between. Per the germline V gene, CDR1 is SGHTA and CDR2 is FQGNSA.

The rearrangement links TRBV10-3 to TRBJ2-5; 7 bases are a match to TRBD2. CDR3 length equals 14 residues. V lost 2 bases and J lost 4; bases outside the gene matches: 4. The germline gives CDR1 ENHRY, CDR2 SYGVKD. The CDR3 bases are TGTGCCATCAGTGAGCGCGGGGGTTCAGAGACCCAGTACTTC. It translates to CAISERGGSETQYF.

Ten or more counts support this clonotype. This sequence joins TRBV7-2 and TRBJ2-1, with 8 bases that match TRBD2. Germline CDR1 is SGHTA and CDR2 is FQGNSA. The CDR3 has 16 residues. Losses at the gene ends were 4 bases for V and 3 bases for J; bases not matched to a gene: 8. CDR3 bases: TGTGCCAGCAGCTCTCGAGCGGGAGCCCACTACAATGAGCAGTTCTTC. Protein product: CASSSRAGAHYNEQFF.

CDR3 nucleotides: TGCAGCGTTGAAGACAGGGCGAATGAGCAGTTCTTC. Its protein is CSVEDRANEQFF. The rearrangement uses TRBV29-1 and TRBJ2-1, with D possibly matching TRBD1 (5 bases). Germline CDR1 SQVTM, CDR2 ANQGSEA. The V and J ends lost 0 bases and 7 bases respectively, with 7 bases between them. This CDR3 is 12 amino acids long.

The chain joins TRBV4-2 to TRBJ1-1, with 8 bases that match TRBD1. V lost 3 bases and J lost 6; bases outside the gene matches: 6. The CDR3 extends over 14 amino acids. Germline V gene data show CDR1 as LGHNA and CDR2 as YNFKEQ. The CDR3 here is CASSHVGTGSEAFF. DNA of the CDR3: TGTGCCAGCAGCCACGTCGGGACAGGCTCTGAAGCTTTCTTT.